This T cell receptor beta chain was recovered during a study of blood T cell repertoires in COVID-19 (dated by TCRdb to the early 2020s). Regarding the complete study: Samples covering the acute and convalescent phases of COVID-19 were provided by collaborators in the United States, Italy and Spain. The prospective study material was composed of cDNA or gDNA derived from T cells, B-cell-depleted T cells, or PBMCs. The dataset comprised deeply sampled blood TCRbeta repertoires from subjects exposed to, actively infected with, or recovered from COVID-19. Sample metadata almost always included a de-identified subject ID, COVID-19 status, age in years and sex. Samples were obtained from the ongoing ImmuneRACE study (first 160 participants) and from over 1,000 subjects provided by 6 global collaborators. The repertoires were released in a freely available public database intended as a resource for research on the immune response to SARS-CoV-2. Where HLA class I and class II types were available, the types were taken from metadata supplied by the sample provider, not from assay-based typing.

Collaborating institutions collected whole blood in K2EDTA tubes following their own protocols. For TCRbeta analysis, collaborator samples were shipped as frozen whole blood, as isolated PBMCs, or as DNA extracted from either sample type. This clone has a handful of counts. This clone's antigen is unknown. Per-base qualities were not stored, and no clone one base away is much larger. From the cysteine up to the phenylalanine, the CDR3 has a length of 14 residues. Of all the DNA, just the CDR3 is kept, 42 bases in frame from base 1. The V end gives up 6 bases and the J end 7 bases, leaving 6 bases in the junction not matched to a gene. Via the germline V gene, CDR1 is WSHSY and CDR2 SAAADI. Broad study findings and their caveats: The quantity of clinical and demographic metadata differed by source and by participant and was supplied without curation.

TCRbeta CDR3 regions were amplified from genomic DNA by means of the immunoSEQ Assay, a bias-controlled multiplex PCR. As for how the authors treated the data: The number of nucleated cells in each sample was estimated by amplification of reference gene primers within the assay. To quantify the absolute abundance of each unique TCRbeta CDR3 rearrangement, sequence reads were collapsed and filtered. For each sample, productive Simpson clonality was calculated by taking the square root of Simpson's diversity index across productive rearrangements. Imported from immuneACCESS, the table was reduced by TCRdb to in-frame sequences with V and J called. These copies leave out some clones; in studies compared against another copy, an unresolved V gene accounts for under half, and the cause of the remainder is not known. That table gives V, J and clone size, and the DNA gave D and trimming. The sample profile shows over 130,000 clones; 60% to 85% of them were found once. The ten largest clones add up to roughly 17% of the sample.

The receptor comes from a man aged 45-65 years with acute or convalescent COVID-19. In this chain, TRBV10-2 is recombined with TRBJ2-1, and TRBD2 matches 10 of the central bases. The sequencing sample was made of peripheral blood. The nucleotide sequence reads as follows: TGCGCCAGCAGCGAAGCGGGGGGGCAAAATGAGCAGTTCTTC. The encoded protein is CASSEAGGQNEQFF.